The present TCR beta chain was sequenced within a study of T-cell memory formation after mild COVID-19. Turning to the study itself: Largely donor-specific TCR clusters were found. Study results and caveats: The study found balanced CD4/CD8 in clones contracting day 15 to 85 and a CD4+ lean in later expanders. The CD4+ clones that contracted clustered mainly within CM and EM, and the CD8+ clones concentrated in EMRA. SARS-CoV-2 specificity of second-wave clones peaking day 37 was unconfirmed.

V shed 6 bases and J 4 bases; nucleotides not matched to a gene: 6. The germline V gene has CDR1 SGHRS and CDR2 YFSETQ. CDR3 length: 14 residues. Comment on this clonotype: Its antigen is undetermined.

MiXCR, run by TCRdb on the 5' RACE reads, gives a single entry per CDR3 protein. The sample includes fewer than 400,000 distinct CDR3 sequences, 15% to 20% of them seen just once. This chain uses TRBV5-1 with TRBJ2-3; TRBD1 aligns across 9 bases. Sequencing was done on a sample of PBMCs or a T cell subset sorted from them (not recorded which). The clonotype was recovered from a man aged 18 to 30 who had mild COVID-19 (a few samples of this study predate the infection). Cell type and time point are not known. CDR3: CASKWDRDPDTQYF. The CDR3 bases are TGCGCCAGCAAATGGGACAGGGACCCAGATACGCAGTATTTT.